The T cell receptor (beta chain) under discussion was sequenced for a study of CD8 T cells in ankylosing spondylitis. Whole-study findings and limits: What seemed typical of ankylosing spondylitis blood was a TCR beta motif built from under 10 highly homologous variants.

The germline V gene has CDR1 SGHDT and CDR2 YYEEEE. The ends lost 2 bases at V and 7 bases at J; junction bases unmatched: 8. There are 15 residues in the CDR3. TCRdb re-called the 5' RACE reads through MiXCR, storing one row per CDR3 protein. The top ten hold about 0.6% of the sample, which has about 240,000 distinct CDR3 sequences, about 24% seen once. This clonotype was seen only a few times. What it recognizes is unknown. The sample was blood, either unsorted or a sorted T cell fraction (not recorded which). The V and J genes are TRBV5-6 and TRBJ2-1; 8 positions match TRBD2. The source of this sequence is a male donor with ankylosing spondylitis or in good health (not recorded which). CDR3 loop: CASSFRESGGNEQFF. DNA of the CDR3: TGTGCCAGCAGCTTCAGGGAATCGGGGGGGAATGAGCAGTTCTTC.